This TCR beta chain comes out of a study of T cell responses to AZD1222 COVID-19 vaccine. General observations from the study: Baseline testing showed seropositivity in only six AZD1222 recipients.

Remarks on this clone: What it binds is unknown.

The protocol was immunoSEQ multiplex PCR, while the TCRdb copy is restricted to in-frame clones and leaves out a portion. The table shows fewer than 110,000 clones, with 80% to 95% occurring only once. The sample consisted of peripheral blood, taken on day 0 of AZD1222 vaccination. This receptor was identified in an adult in good health.

The DNA for the CDR3 is TGCGCCAGCACCCTCCAGGGAAACCGTATCGGGGAGCTGTTTTTT. Residues: CASTLQGNRIGELFF. The chain uses TRBV5-1 and TRBJ2-2; possible D gene TRBD1, 5 bases. Germline values: CDR1 SGHRS, CDR2 YFSETQ. V was cut by 6 bases and J by 7 bases, with 19 bases left in between. This CDR3 comprises 15 residues.